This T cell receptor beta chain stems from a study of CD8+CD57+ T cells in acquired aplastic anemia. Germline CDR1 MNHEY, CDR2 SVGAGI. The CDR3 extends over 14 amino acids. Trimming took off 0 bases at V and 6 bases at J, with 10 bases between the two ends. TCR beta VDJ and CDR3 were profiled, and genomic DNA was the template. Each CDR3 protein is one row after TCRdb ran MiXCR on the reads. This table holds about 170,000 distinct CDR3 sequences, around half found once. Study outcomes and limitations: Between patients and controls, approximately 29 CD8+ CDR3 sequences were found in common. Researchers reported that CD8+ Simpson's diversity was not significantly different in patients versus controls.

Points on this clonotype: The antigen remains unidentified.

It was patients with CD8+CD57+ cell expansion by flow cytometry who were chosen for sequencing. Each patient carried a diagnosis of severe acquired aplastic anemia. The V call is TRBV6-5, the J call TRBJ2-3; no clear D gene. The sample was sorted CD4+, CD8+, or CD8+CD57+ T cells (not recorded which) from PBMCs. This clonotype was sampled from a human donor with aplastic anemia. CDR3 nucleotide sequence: TGTGCCAGCAGTTACTCGATAGGCTTGGATACGCAGTATTTT. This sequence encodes CASSYSIGLDTQYF.